One and the same sample provided the 22 T cell receptor beta chains below, sequenced in a study of blood T cell repertoires in COVID-19. TCRdb's copy holds only in-frame clones and misses some; the assay was immunoSEQ multiplex PCR. The sample has hundreds of thousands of clones, 75% to 90% seen once; the top ten hold more than 4%. Input material: peripheral blood. These receptors were taken from a woman in her thirties with acute or convalescent COVID-19.

The chain links TRBV15 to TRBJ1-1; TRBD1 matches 7 bases. The CDR3 has 14 residues. From germline, CDR1 is LNHNV and CDR2 YYDKDF (reference sequence). V was pared by 7 bases and J by 5 bases, with 10 bases of the junction left unmatched. In DNA, the CDR3 is TGTGCCACCACCGGCGGTACAGGGGAAACTGAAGCTTTCTTT. Its protein is CATTGGTGETEAFF.

This rearrangement joins TRBV15 to TRBJ1-1; tentatively, D is TRBD1 (5 bases). Germline assignment: CDR1 LNHNV and CDR2 YYDKDF (reference sequence). V lost 1 base, J lost 2 bases, and 8 bases lay in between. This CDR3 region has 14 residues. CDR3 region: CATSRGQLNTEAFF. The CDR3 bases are TGTGCCACCAGCAGAGGACAGCTAAACACTGAAGCTTTCTTT.

This clone was detected only a few times. The rearrangement links TRBV2 to TRBJ1-3, with D hard to call. The CDR3 contains 11 residues. The germline V gene encodes CDR1 SNHLY and CDR2 FYNNEI. V lost 11 bases and J 0 bases, leaving 5 bases between the germline ends. In nucleotides, the CDR3 is TGTGCCGTCCACTCTGGAAACACCATATATTTT. This gives the protein CAVHSGNTIYF.

The chain employs TRBV12-3 or TRBV12-4 and TRBJ2-3, with D perhaps matching TRBD2 (6 bases). The germline V and J ends were trimmed by 6 bases and 9 bases, with 13 bases remaining between them. There are 12 residues in the CDR3. CDR3 coding DNA: TGTGCCAGCAGCCCTAGGCGGGGCACGCAGTATTTT. This translates into CASSPRRGTQYF.

The chain carries TRBV7-9 and TRBJ2-1; possibly TRBD2 for D (5 bases). Trimming took 5 bases from V and 0 from J, leaving 14 bases between them. Germline lookup yields CDR1 SEHNR and CDR2 FQNEAQ (reference sequence). The CDR3 runs to 16 residues. The CDR3: CASSERVGDSYNEQFF. The CDR3 DNA reads as TGTGCCAGCAGCGAACGCGTCGGGGACTCCTACAATGAGCAGTTCTTC.

The chain combines TRBV30 with TRBJ1-2, with D maybe TRBD1 (6 bases). In germline, CDR1 is GTSNPN, CDR2 SVGIG (reference sequence). Trimming removed 1 base from V and 6 bases from J, with 15 bases in between. CDR3 length: 14 residues. The CDR3 bases are TGTGCCTGGAGTGCCACAAGGGACACTCATGGCTACACCTTC. This gives the protein CAWSATRDTHGYTF.

The chain couples TRBV12-3 or TRBV12-4 to TRBJ1-2, with 9 nucleotides matching TRBD1. The CDR3 consists of 13 residues. V shed 8 bases, J shed 2 bases, and the junction held 3 bases outside the gene matches. The CDR3 spells CASGGTGNYGYTF. The CDR3 DNA is TGTGCCAGCGGGGGGACAGGGAACTATGGCTACACCTTC.

The CDR3 loop is CASSSGQGQFF. In DNA form, the CDR3 reads TGTGCCAGCAGTTCCGGACAGGGTCAGTTCTTC. The V call is TRBV28, the J call TRBJ2-1; 8 bases map to TRBD1. CDR3 length equals 11 residues. Germline assignment: CDR1 MDHEN and CDR2 SYDVKM. Trimming cost V 4 bases and J 13 bases; bases outside gene matches: 3.

The J gene is TRBJ2-7, the V gene TRBV5-4, with D possibly being TRBD1 (6 bases). With 5 bases removed from V and 3 bases from J, the gap between germline ends came to 18 bases. The CDR3 sequence is 15 residues long. From germline, CDR1 is SGHNT and CDR2 YYREEE (reference sequence). The CDR3 protein is CASRTEGQLGYEQYF. The DNA of the CDR3 is TGTGCCAGCAGAACCGAAGGACAGCTGGGCTACGAGCAGTACTTC.

This sequence joins TRBV18 and TRBJ1-6; 7 nucleotides agree with TRBD1. With 4 bases clipped from V and 10 bases from J, the junction kept 4 bases outside the gene matches. The CDR3 contains 13 residues. The germline V gene encodes CDR1 KGHSH and CDR2 LQKENI. CDR3: CASSRGQDSPLHF. CDR3 bases: TGTGCCAGCTCACGAGGACAGGACTCACCCCTCCACTTT.

CDR3 nucleotides: TGTGCCAGCAGCCCCCTAGCGGATTCCTACGAGCAGTACTTC. Translated: CASSPLADSYEQYF. The chain combines TRBV3-1 (or the pseudogene TRBV3-2) with TRBJ2-7, with 7 bases aligning to TRBD2. Unmatched junction bases numbered 4, after V lost 4 bases and J lost 1 base. The CDR3 length is 14 residues. Germline CDR1 and CDR2: LGHDT and YNNKEL (reference sequence).

V usage is TRBV7-9 and J usage is TRBJ2-3; D may be TRBD2 (5 bases). Per the germline V gene, CDR1 is SEHNR and CDR2 is FQNEAQ (reference sequence). This CDR3 contains 15 residues. The V end was cut by 1 base, the J end by 1 base, with 9 bases between. The CDR3 DNA follows: TGTGCCAGCAGCTTAGTACTAGTCGGCACAGATACGCAGTATTTT. This encodes CASSLVLVGTDTQYF.

The chain has TRBV6-5 and TRBJ1-2; possibly TRBD1 for D (5 bases). V gave up 6 bases and J gave up 2 bases, with 10 bases separating them. The length of the CDR3 is 13 residues. Per the germline V gene, CDR1 is MNHEY and CDR2 is SVGAGI. CDR3 coding DNA: TGTGCCAGCAGCCGCGGGGGGAACTATGGCTACACCTTC. Amino acid sequence: CASSRGGNYGYTF.

The chain uses TRBV7-9 and TRBJ2-1; 9 bases match TRBD1. The CDR3 has 15 residues. Germline V CDR1 and CDR2: SEHNR, FQNEAQ (reference sequence). V shed 1 base, J shed 4 bases, and the junction held 2 bases outside the gene matches. CDR3 amino acids: CASSLVTGGYNEQFF. The CDR3 DNA follows: TGTGCCAGCAGCTTAGTGACAGGGGGGTACAATGAGCAGTTCTTC.

The chain links TRBV5-6 to TRBJ2-3; D possibly corresponds to TRBD1 (6 bases). Trimming took off 4 bases at V and 4 bases at J, with 19 bases between the two ends. Germline-derived CDR1 and CDR2 are SGHDT and YYEEEE. There are 16 residues in the CDR3. CDR3 in amino acids: CASSLFLARGSDTQYF. DNA for the CDR3: TGTGCCAGCAGCCTGTTCTTAGCCAGGGGATCAGATACGCAGTATTTT.

The chain uses TRBV10-3 and TRBJ2-1, with 8 bases identical to TRBD1. The trim removed 2 bases at V and 0 bases at J, leaving 0 bases unmatched. This CDR3 has 15 amino acids. The germline gives CDR1 ENHRY, CDR2 SYGVKD. The DNA for the CDR3 is TGTGCCATCAGTGAGGACAGGGGCTCCTACAATGAGCAGTTCTTC. It translates to CAISEDRGSYNEQFF.

The chain employs TRBV15 and TRBJ1-1; TRBD1 might be the D (6 bases). The CDR3 covers 16 residues. Germline V gene lookup returns CDR1 LNHNV and CDR2 YYDKDF (reference sequence). Trimming left V 0 bases short and J 1 base short, with 12 bases between. DNA of the CDR3: TGTGCCACCAGCAGAGATCTGGGACATTCGAACACTGAAGCTTTCTTT. Its translation is CATSRDLGHSNTEAFF.

The chain couples TRBV6-6 to TRBJ2-5, with 7 bases that match TRBD1. Germline values: CDR1 MNHNY, CDR2 SVGAGI (reference sequence). V gave up 4 bases and J gave up 1 base; unmatched junction bases: 6. This CDR3 spans 15 amino acids. The CDR3 sequence: CASSWTGGIQETQYF. Here the CDR3 DNA reads TGTGCCAGCAGTTGGACAGGTGGGATCCAAGAGACCCAGTACTTC.

The V call is TRBV30, the J call TRBJ1-1; TRBD1 matches at 7 bases. The trim removed 1 base at V and 6 bases at J, leaving 5 bases unmatched. The CDR3 spans 13 residues. Germline V CDR1 and CDR2: GTSNPN, SVGIG (reference sequence). CDR3 bases: TGTGCCTGGAGTGCCGGCCAGGGGGCTGAAGCTTTCTTT. Its protein is CAWSAGQGAEAFF.

This chain joins TRBV3-1 (or the pseudogene TRBV3-2) and TRBJ2-1; TRBD2 is a possible D gene (7 bases). CDR1 and CDR2 (germline): LGHDT, YNNKEL (reference sequence). Trimming took off 0 bases at V and 8 bases at J, with 17 bases between the two ends. The CDR3 is 16 residues long. Here the CDR3 reads CASSQDGAGAGDEQFF. The CDR3 DNA is TGTGCCAGCAGCCAAGATGGTGCGGGGGCTGGGGATGAGCAGTTCTTC.

The chain has TRBV29-1 and TRBJ1-1; D gene uncertain. Germline V lookup: CDR1 SQVTM, CDR2 ANQGSEA. The CDR3 totals 13 residues. Trimming shortened V by 6 bases and J by 0 bases, and 11 bases separated the two germline ends. CDR3 bases: TGCAGCGTACAAGGACTGATGAACACTGAAGCTTTCTTT. Its translation: CSVQGLMNTEAFF.

V usage is TRBV11-1 and J usage is TRBJ2-3, with 10 bases aligning to TRBD2. The V and J ends lost 5 bases and 3 bases, in that order; junction bases with no gene match: 8. From germline, CDR1 is SGHAT and CDR2 FQDESV (reference sequence). The CDR3 contains 16 residues. The chain's CDR3 is CASSREAGGPTDTQYF. The DNA of the CDR3 is TGTGCCAGCAGCCGAGAAGCGGGGGGGCCGACAGATACGCAGTATTTT.